This T cell receptor beta chain was sequenced in a study of T cell repertoires in cytomegalovirus infection. The CDR3 extends over 14 amino acids. V dropped 4 bases and J dropped 4 bases, with 9 bases sitting between them. Germline V CDR1 and CDR2: KGHDR, SFDVKD. From the reads, TCRdb called clonotypes with MiXCR, one entry per CDR3 protein. The sample holds around 310,000 distinct CDR3 sequences, roughly 16% seen once. Sequencing was carried out using PBMCs. This TCR derives from a human donor in good health (CMV status not recorded). Some clones in this sample may be carry-over from other donors' samples. The chain is built from TRBV24-1 and TRBJ2-2; D not resolved. The CDR3 nucleotides read TGTGCCACCAGTGAACGTTTGTCCACCGGGGAGCTGTTTTTT. The encoded protein is CATSERLSTGELFF.